A single sample gave rise to the 19 T cell receptor beta chains below, sequenced in a study of cytomegalovirus exposure and HLA in healthy donors. Vbeta (60) and Jbeta (13) primers were used in the PCR. Libraries were prepared by immunoSEQ multiplex PCR; TCRdb keeps only in-frame clonotypes and omits some of them. Found here are fewer than 150,000 clones, 60% to 85% of them singletons; the top ten hold approximately 6.3%. Material for sequencing was PBMCs. Receptors originate from a man between 40 and 49 years old in good health and CMV-seropositive.

This clone was seen just once. J is TRBJ2-7 and V is TRBV28; 7 bases are a match to TRBD1. The trim removed 6 bases at V and 3 bases at J, leaving 8 bases unmatched. The CDR3 has 14 residues. Germline loops: CDR1 MDHEN, CDR2 SYDVKM. In DNA, the CDR3 is TGTGCCAGCAGACCAGGGACAGCCCTCTACGAGCAGTACTTC. It is translated as CASRPGTALYEQYF. The entire variable domain, with the rest obtained from reference TRBV28 and TRBJ2-7, is as follows: DVKVTQSSRYLVKRTGEKVFLECVQDMDHENMFWYRQDPGLGLRLIYFSYDVKMKEKGDIPEGYSVSREKKERFSLILESASTNQTSMYLCASRPGTALYEQYFGPGTRLTVT.

The chain combines TRBV6-5 with TRBJ1-1; D gene ambiguous. Germline-derived CDR1 and CDR2 are MNHEY and SVGAGI. This CDR3 has 14 amino acids. Trimming took 6 bases from V and 1 from J, leaving 12 bases between them. The CDR3 DNA reads TGTGCCAGCAGGTTTGAGGGCGCGAACACTGAAGCTTTCTTT. Its translation is CASRFEGANTEAFF.

This sequence joins TRBV5-4 and TRBJ2-1; 7 bases align to TRBD1. The CDR3 spans 16 residues. The V gene's germline CDR1 is SGHNT and CDR2 YYREEE (reference sequence). The trim removed 4 bases at V and 2 bases at J, leaving 9 bases unmatched. CDR3 sequence reads: CASSLKQGKPYNEQFF. CDR3 DNA: TGTGCCAGCAGCCTCAAACAGGGGAAGCCCTACAATGAGCAGTTCTTC.

This clone has a single count. The rearrangement uses TRBV6-5 and TRBJ2-5; no clear D gene. Trimming stripped 2 bases from V and 3 bases from J, with 7 bases between. The CDR3 consists of 13 residues. Per germline, CDR1 MNHEY and CDR2 SVGAGI. The CDR3 DNA follows: TGTGCCAGCAGTTACGATCCGGAAGAGACCCAGTACTTC. It encodes CASSYDPEETQYF.

The rearrangement joins TRBV4-1 to TRBJ1-4; D is uncertain. The CDR3 has 15 amino acids. V lost 7 bases and J lost 0, with 12 bases in between. Germline V gives CDR1 MGHRA, CDR2 YSYEKL. The CDR3 nucleotides are TGCGCCAGCATAGCGCGGGTTGCAACTAATGAAAAACTGTTTTTT. Amino acids: CASIARVATNEKLFF.

With regard to this clone: This sample includes further DNA sequences coding for the same CDR3. The J gene is TRBJ1-1, the V gene TRBV9; no definite D call. Trimming stripped 0 bases from V and 1 base from J, with 4 bases between. The CDR3 totals 13 residues. Germline-derived CDR1 and CDR2 are SGDLS and YYNGEE. The CDR3 here is CASSVGANTEAFF. In DNA form, the CDR3 reads TGTGCCAGCAGCGTAGGAGCGAACACTGAAGCTTTCTTT.

This clone was found once. The chain couples TRBV6-5 to TRBJ1-2; D is unclear. CDR3 size: 16 residues. The germline V gene has CDR1 MNHEY and CDR2 SVGAGI. The V end was cut by 2 bases, the J end by 0 bases, with 13 bases between. The CDR3 region has the DNA TGTGCCAGCAGTTACGGGAGTCCCGGGGCTAACTATGGCTACACCTTC. Its protein is CASSYGSPGANYGYTF.

This clone showed up just a few times. This chain uses TRBV9 with TRBJ2-7, with 11 bases lining up with TRBD2. This CDR3 has 16 amino acids. J gave up 1 base and V 8 bases, and 11 bases lay outside the gene matches. The germline V gene encodes CDR1 SGDLS and CDR2 YYNGEE. CDR3 nucleotide sequence: TGTGCCAGAGGGGAAACTAGCGGGAGCCCTTCCTACGAGCAGTACTTC. Translation gives CARGETSGSPSYEQYF.

The chain employs TRBV5-6 and TRBJ1-1; possible D gene TRBD1, 6 bases. The CDR3 covers 13 residues. Germline CDR1 and CDR2: SGHDT and YYEEEE. Trimming removed 5 bases at V and 1 base at J, with 9 bases between. The CDR3 region has the DNA TGTGCCAGCAGTTTAGGGGGGAACACTGAAGCTTTCTTT. Its protein is CASSLGGNTEAFF.

This clone turned up a few times. The chain joins TRBV7-8 to TRBJ1-5, with unresolved D. V was clipped by 5 bases and J by 9 bases, with 20 bases between them. Germline loops: CDR1 SGHVS, CDR2 FQNEAQ. The CDR3 covers 15 residues. CDR3 DNA: TGTGCCAGCAGCGCGGGAAGAACGTCTGAGGCGCCCCAGCATTTT. Translating it yields CASSAGRTSEAPQHF.

The J gene is TRBJ1-2, the V gene TRBV6-1, with D perhaps matching TRBD1 (6 bases). The germline CDR1 and CDR2 sequences are MNHNS and SASEGT. Trimming shortened V by 5 bases and J by 5 bases, and 12 bases separated the two germline ends. The CDR3 spans 13 residues. CDR3 residues: CASSPPGQYGYTF. In DNA form, the CDR3 reads TGTGCCAGCAGTCCTCCCGGACAGTATGGCTACACCTTC.

The chain joins TRBV7-2 to TRBJ1-1, with TRBD1 identical over 7 bases. The CDR3 covers 14 residues. Germline assignment: CDR1 SGHTA and CDR2 FQGNSA. V trimming: 10 bases; J trimming: 4 bases; junction bases outside the gene matches: 12. Written as DNA, the CDR3 is TGTGCCACTCACACTTACAGGGGAGCCACTGAAGCTTTCTTT. Its protein product is CATHTYRGATEAFF.

The J gene is TRBJ1-5, the V gene TRBV7-9; weak D call: TRBD1 (5 bases). The CDR3 runs to 14 residues. Trimming took off 5 bases at V and 7 bases at J, with 15 bases between the two ends. CDR1 is SEHNR and CDR2 is FQNEAQ in the germline V gene (reference sequence). The CDR3 DNA reads as TGTGCCAGCAGCACCCTAGGGGATGGACAGCCCCAGCATTTT. Its protein is CASSTLGDGQPQHF.

The chain is built from TRBV2 and TRBJ1-1; no reliable D call. V was clipped by 5 bases and J by 6 bases, with 25 bases between them. CDR1 is SNHLY and CDR2 is FYNNEI in the germline V gene. The CDR3 length is 17 residues. The chain's CDR3 is CASSSDQVESTQPEAFF. The CDR3 DNA is TGTGCCAGCAGTTCCGACCAGGTCGAATCAACGCAACCTGAAGCTTTCTTT. Full variable domain (outside the CDR3, taken from reference TRBV2 and TRBJ1-1): EPEVTQTPSHQVTQMGQEVILRCVPISNHLYFYWYRQILGQKVEFLVSFYNNEISEKSEIFDDQFSVERPDGSNFTLKIRSTKLEDSAMYFCASSSDQVESTQPEAFFGQGTRLTVV.

The rearrangement joins TRBV9 to TRBJ1-1, with TRBD1 matching 8 bases. CDR1 and CDR2 (germline): SGDLS, YYNGEE. J lost 0 bases, V lost 6 bases, and 4 bases had no gene match. This CDR3 has 14 amino acids. CDR3 sequence reads: CASNRQGLNTEAFF. CDR3 sequence (DNA): TGTGCCAGCAACCGACAGGGGCTGAACACTGAAGCTTTCTTT.

The chain couples TRBV7-2 to TRBJ2-4, with D tentatively TRBD2 (7 bases). CDR3 length: 18 residues. Germline CDR1 SGHTA, CDR2 FQGNSA. With 5 bases removed from V and 0 bases from J, the gap between germline ends came to 20 bases. CDR3 amino acids: CASSPSTAGALAKNIQYF. CDR3 sequence (DNA): TGTGCCAGCAGCCCCTCTACGGCGGGGGCCCTAGCCAAAAACATTCAGTACTTC.

This chain joins TRBV10-3 and TRBJ2-7; D is unresolved. Trimming shortened V by 2 bases and J by 3 bases, and 11 bases separated the two germline ends. CDR3 length: 14 residues. Per germline, CDR1 ENHRY and CDR2 SYGVKD. CDR3 residues: CAISELARIYEQYF. In DNA, the CDR3 is TGTGCCATCAGTGAGCTGGCCAGGATCTACGAGCAGTACTTC.

The chain combines TRBV6-6 with TRBJ1-5; unclear D gene. V lost 2 bases and J 6 bases, leaving 17 bases between the germline ends. This CDR3 spans 16 amino acids. CDR1 and CDR2 (germline): MNHNY, SVGAGI (reference sequence). The CDR3 bases are TGTGCCAGCAGTTACAGTCGGGAAGGATCAGGTCAGCCCCAGCATTTT. It specifies CASSYSREGSGQPQHF.

V is TRBV6-6 and J is TRBJ2-5, with 9 bases matching TRBD2. The V gene's germline CDR1 is MNHNY and CDR2 SVGAGI (reference sequence). The CDR3 is 15 residues long. V trimming: 5 bases; J trimming: 6 bases; junction bases outside the gene matches: 10. CDR3 amino acids: CASSLLSGSFQTQYF. CDR3 DNA sequence: TGTGCCAGCAGTCTCCTTAGCGGGAGTTTTCAGACCCAGTACTTC.